The 32 T cell receptor beta chains given below trace back to one sample, sequenced in a study of blood T cell repertoires in COVID-19. TCRdb's table, derived via immunoSEQ multiplex PCR, lists solely in-frame clones and lacks some. The data hold fewer than 120,000 clones, with more than 75% observed a single time. Material for sequencing was peripheral blood. The origin of the receptors is a woman aged 50 to 60 with acute or convalescent COVID-19.

The V and J genes are TRBV5-1 and TRBJ2-3, with 8 bases lining up with TRBD2. CDR1 and CDR2 (germline): SGHRS, YFSETQ. The CDR3 is 16 residues long. V was clipped by 2 bases and J by 0 bases; unmatched bases: 5. CDR3: CASSFPSGSSTDTQYF. The CDR3, as DNA: TGCGCCAGCAGCTTTCCTAGCGGGTCTAGCACAGATACGCAGTATTTT.

This chain joins TRBV28 and TRBJ2-1; TRBD2 matches at 11 bases. The trim removed 4 bases at V and 9 bases at J, leaving 20 bases unmatched. CDR1 MDHEN and CDR2 SYDVKM come from the germline V gene. The CDR3 totals 19 residues. This CDR3 is CASSSMLMISGRAGGEQFF. CDR3 nucleotides: TGTGCCAGCAGTTCGATGCTGATGATTAGCGGGAGGGCCGGTGGTGAGCAGTTCTTC.

V and J are TRBV3-1 (or the pseudogene TRBV3-2) and TRBJ1-3; D call uncertain. V was trimmed by 6 bases and J by 0 bases, leaving 12 bases between them. CDR1 LGHDT and CDR2 YNNKEL come from the germline V gene (reference sequence). This CDR3 is 15 amino acids long. Here the CDR3 DNA reads TGTGCCAGCAGTTGGGAGGAGGGCTCTGGAAACACCATATATTTT. As protein: CASSWEEGSGNTIYF.

This clone has just a few counts. The rearrangement uses TRBV6-5 and TRBJ1-1; D might be TRBD1 (6 bases). Germline V gives CDR1 MNHEY, CDR2 SVGAGI. The ends were cut back, 7 bases at V and 4 bases at J, with 13 bases in the middle. The CDR3 covers 13 residues. The CDR3 coding sequence is TGTGCCAGCAACCCCGGGGGGGCCACTGAAGCTTTCTTT. The encoded protein is CASNPGGATEAFF.

V is TRBV19 and J is TRBJ2-7; a weak D match, TRBD2 (6 bases). This CDR3 contains 14 residues. Germline CDR1 and CDR2: LNHDA and SQIVND (reference sequence). V dropped 3 bases and J dropped 3 bases, with 12 bases sitting between them. The CDR3 spells CASSIGTSRYEQYF. The CDR3 DNA reads TGTGCCAGTAGTATTGGGACTTCTCGCTACGAGCAGTACTTC.

The V call is TRBV3-1 (or the pseudogene TRBV3-2), the J call TRBJ1-1, with a weak D call TRBD1 (6 bases). Germline V lookup: CDR1 LGHDT, CDR2 YNNKEL (reference sequence). Trimming took 4 bases from V and 0 from J, leaving 18 bases between them. This CDR3 region has 17 residues. The CDR3 DNA reads as TGTGCCAGCAGCCCCGGCAGCAGGGGTCGGGTGAACACTGAAGCTTTCTTT. Translating gives CASSPGSRGRVNTEAFF.

This clone was recorded many times. This chain links TRBV2 with TRBJ2-7, with 7 bases identical to TRBD2. CDR1 and CDR2 (germline): SNHLY, FYNNEI. V lost 8 bases and J lost 3; bases outside the gene matches: 7. The CDR3 covers 13 residues. The CDR3 reads CASGREKGYEQYF. The CDR3 DNA reads TGTGCCAGCGGGCGGGAGAAGGGCTACGAGCAGTACTTC. The complete variable domain, with remaining parts taken from reference TRBV2 and TRBJ2-7, reads EPEVTQTPSHQVTQMGQEVILRCVPISNHLYFYWYRQILGQKVEFLVSFYNNEISEKSEIFDDQFSVERPDGSNFTLKIRSTKLEDSAMYFCASGREKGYEQYFGPGTRLTVT.

CDR3 loop: CATSRERWGVPNEQFF. CDR3 coding DNA: TGTGCCACCAGCAGAGAGAGGTGGGGGGTCCCCAATGAGCAGTTCTTC. The V gene is TRBV15, the J gene TRBJ2-1; tentatively, D is TRBD2 (6 bases). This CDR3 spans 16 amino acids. Between the trimmed V and J ends, which lost 0 bases and 6 bases, there was a span of 15 bases. CDR1 and CDR2 from the germline V gene are LNHNV and YYDKDF (reference sequence).

This clone was observed a few times. The DNA for the CDR3 is TGTGCCAGCAGCTCCACTAGCGGGAGCTACACCGGGGAGCTGTTTTTT. Amino acids: CASSSTSGSYTGELFF. This chain connects TRBV7-2 to TRBJ2-2, with 11 bases lining up with TRBD2. CDR3 length: 16 residues. The germline gives CDR1 SGHTA, CDR2 FQGNSA. Unmatched junction bases numbered 4, after V lost 4 bases and J lost 3 bases. The entire variable domain, with the rest obtained from reference TRBV7-2 and TRBJ2-2, is as follows: GAGVSQSPSNKVTEKGKDVELRCDPISGHTALYWYRQSLGQGLEFLIYFQGNSAPDKSGLPSDRFSAERTGGSVSTLTIQRTQQEDSAVYLCASSSTSGSYTGELFFGEGSRLTVL.

This chain connects TRBV5-1 to TRBJ2-7; TRBD1 matches 7 bases. The CDR3 has 16 residues. The germline CDR1 and CDR2 sequences are SGHRS and YFSETQ. J gave up 0 bases and V 4 bases, and 10 bases lay outside the gene matches. The CDR3 region is CASSPGQLISSYEQYF. Written as DNA, the CDR3 is TGCGCCAGCAGCCCGGGACAGCTAATCTCCTCCTACGAGCAGTACTTC.

This chain connects TRBV18 to TRBJ1-4; D is ambiguous. The germline V gene has CDR1 KGHSH and CDR2 LQKENI. The CDR3 loop spans 17 amino acids. V lost 0 bases to trimming and J lost 0 bases, with 11 bases between them. The CDR3 nucleotides are TGTGCCAGCTCACCACCCCGCGGGTCAGCAACTAATGAAAAACTGTTTTTT. Encoded protein: CASSPPRGSATNEKLFF.

This rearrangement joins TRBV27 to TRBJ2-3; 10 bases are shared with TRBD1. Per germline, CDR1 MNHEY and CDR2 SMNVEV (reference sequence). V shed 4 bases, J shed 5 bases, and the junction held 9 bases outside the gene matches. The CDR3 extends over 16 amino acids. CDR3 DNA: TGTGCCAGCAGTTCCCCCCGACAGGGGGCGAGAGATACGCAGTATTTT. Its translation: CASSSPRQGARDTQYF.

This chain connects TRBV3-1 (or the pseudogene TRBV3-2) to TRBJ2-3; 10 bases are a match to TRBD2. CDR3 length: 14 residues. Germline values: CDR1 LGHDT, CDR2 YNNKEL (reference sequence). The V and J ends lost 4 bases and 5 bases, in that order; junction bases with no gene match: 3. CDR3 sequence (DNA): TGTGCCAGCAGCCCTGGGACTAGCGTAGATACGCAGTATTTT. Its translation: CASSPGTSVDTQYF.

The chain employs TRBV24-1 and TRBJ2-1, with TRBD1 matching 7 bases. Germline V gives CDR1 KGHDR, CDR2 SFDVKD. J gave up 7 bases and V 3 bases, and 8 bases lay outside the gene matches. The CDR3 spans 15 residues. CDR3 coding DNA: TGTGCCACCAGTGATGCCAGGGGGAGCAATAATGAGCAGTTCTTC. Its protein is CATSDARGSNNEQFF.

The chain has TRBV9 and TRBJ2-3; D is uncertain. Germline-derived CDR1 and CDR2 are SGDLS and YYNGEE. V gave up 4 bases and J gave up 2 bases, with 5 bases separating them. This CDR3 has 12 residues. As DNA, the CDR3 is TGTGCCAGCAGCTCCCTCACAGATACGCAGTATTTT. This gives the protein CASSSLTDTQYF. Full variable domain (outside the CDR3, taken from reference TRBV9 and TRBJ2-3): DSGVTQTPKHLITATGQRVTLRCSPRSGDLSVYWYQQSLDQGLQFLIQYYNGEERAKGNILERFSAQQFPDLHSELNLSSLELGDSALYFCASSSLTDTQYFGPGTRLTVL.

This chain links TRBV18 with TRBJ2-5; 7 bases are a match to TRBD2. The V segment lost 0 bases and the J segment 1 base; nucleotides outside the gene matches: 8. From germline, CDR1 is KGHSH and CDR2 LQKENI. The CDR3 runs 17 residues. As DNA, the CDR3 is TGTGCCAGCTCACCACCGCAGCAGACTAGCAGCCAAGAGACCCAGTACTTC. This sequence encodes CASSPPQQTSSQETQYF.

This chain uses TRBV18 with TRBJ1-6; 8 bases fit TRBD1. CDR3 length equals 12 residues. Trimming cost V 3 bases and J 13 bases; bases outside gene matches: 2. Germline V gene data show CDR1 as KGHSH and CDR2 as LQKENI. CDR3 sequence reads: CASSPDRAPLHF. The CDR3 coding sequence is TGTGCCAGCTCACCGGACAGGGCGCCCCTCCACTTT.

The chain employs TRBV30 and TRBJ2-7; 9 bases line up with TRBD1. The CDR3 is 13 amino acids. Unmatched junction bases numbered 5, after V lost 4 bases and J lost 4 bases. Germline CDR1 is GTSNPN and CDR2 is SVGIG (reference sequence). The CDR3 coding sequence is TGTGCCTGGACGCGACAGGGGGGTTACGAGCAGTACTTC. Translation gives CAWTRQGGYEQYF.

CDR3 in DNA: TGTGCCAGCAGTCTAGTCAGAGAGACCCAGTACTTC. This gives the protein CASSLVRETQYF. The V and J genes are TRBV12-3 or TRBV12-4 and TRBJ2-5; D not certain. Trimming left V 5 bases short and J 4 bases short, with 8 bases between. The CDR3 is 12 residues long.

This clone was counted a single time. The chain combines TRBV5-1 with TRBJ2-5, with a possible D match to TRBD1 (5 bases). V shed 3 bases and J shed 5 bases, with 11 bases lying between them. The CDR3 sequence is 13 residues long. Germline V gene sequence: CDR1 SGHRS, CDR2 YFSETQ. This CDR3 is CASSSPGQETQYF. The CDR3 DNA reads as TGCGCCAGCAGCTCCCCAGGGCAGGAGACCCAGTACTTC.

The chain is built from TRBV6-5 and TRBJ2-3; TRBD1 matches at 9 bases. Germline-derived CDR1 and CDR2 are MNHEY and SVGAGI. Trimming cost V 6 bases and J 8 bases; bases outside gene matches: 12. The CDR3 is made up of 15 amino acids. CDR3 nucleotides: TGTGCCAGCAGCCCCCGGGACAGGGACCGGGGTACGCAGTATTTT. Its protein is CASSPRDRDRGTQYF.

The chain employs TRBV5-1 and TRBJ2-1; D uncertain. The V and J ends lost 0 bases and 7 bases respectively, with 14 bases between them. The CDR3 length is 15 residues. Germline V lookup: CDR1 SGHRS, CDR2 YFSETQ. CDR3 bases: TGCGCCAGCAGCTTGGGGATGATCCCCGGGAATGAGCAGTTCTTC. Amino acids: CASSLGMIPGNEQFF.

The chain recombines TRBV5-6 with TRBJ2-7; TRBD2 agrees at 8 bases. The J segment lost 6 bases and the V segment lost 2 bases, leaving 10 bases of the junction unmatched. The CDR3 extends over 15 amino acids. CDR1 is SGHDT and CDR2 is YYEEEE in the germline V gene. The CDR3 DNA reads TGTGCCAGCAGCTTCAGGACTAGCAAAGCGTCCGAGCAGTACTTC. Protein: CASSFRTSKASEQYF.

This chain links TRBV15 with TRBJ2-5; D remains unclear. V lost 0 bases to trimming and J lost 4 bases, with 15 bases between them. The germline CDR1 and CDR2 sequences are LNHNV and YYDKDF (reference sequence). This CDR3 contains 16 residues. The CDR3 reads CATSRDSGAGPETQYF. In nucleotides, the CDR3 is TGTGCCACCAGCAGAGATTCTGGTGCAGGTCCAGAGACCCAGTACTTC. The full variable domain, its missing parts supplied by reference TRBV15 and TRBJ2-5, is DAMVIQNPRYQVTQFGKPVTLSCSQTLNHNVMYWYQQKSSQAPKLLFHYYDKDFNNEADTPDNFQSRRPNTSFCFLDIRSPGLGDTAMYLCATSRDSGAGPETQYFGPGTRLLVL.

DNA for the CDR3: TGTGCCAGCAGAGGGGAGGGCCGCTACGAGCAGTACTTC. Protein product: CASRGEGRYEQYF. The V and J genes are TRBV28 and TRBJ2-7; the match to TRBD2 covers 7 bases. Germline V gene sequence: CDR1 MDHEN, CDR2 SYDVKM. V gave up 6 bases and J gave up 3 bases; unmatched junction bases: 5. This CDR3 comprises 13 residues.

The rearrangement links TRBV11-3 to TRBJ2-1, with 10 positions matching TRBD2. The germline gives CDR1 SGHNT, CDR2 YENEEA. V gave up 2 bases and J gave up 2 bases; unmatched junction bases: 3. CDR3 size: 16 residues. DNA for the CDR3: TGTGCCAGCAGCTTAACGGGACTAGCGACCTACAATGAGCAGTTCTTC. It is translated as CASSLTGLATYNEQFF.

This chain joins TRBV6-5 and TRBJ2-7; 10 bases line up with TRBD1. The CDR3 totals 14 residues. V shed 5 bases, J shed 6 bases, and the junction held 7 bases outside the gene matches. Germline CDR1 is MNHEY and CDR2 is SVGAGI. The CDR3 coding sequence is TGTGCCAGCAGTCGAGGGACAGGGGCGTTCGAGCAGTACTTC. Encoded protein: CASSRGTGAFEQYF.

The gene calls are TRBV5-1 and TRBJ1-1; a weak D match, TRBD1 (5 bases). Germline CDR1 SGHRS, CDR2 YFSETQ. The ends were cut back, 6 bases at V and 1 base at J, with 13 bases in the middle. The CDR3 extends over 14 amino acids. CDR3 bases: TGCGCCAGCATGCCCGGACATCCGAACACTGAAGCTTTCTTT. As protein: CASMPGHPNTEAFF. Filled out from reference TRBV5-1 and TRBJ1-1, the complete variable domain reads KAGVTQTPRYLIKTRGQQVTLSCSPISGHRSVSWYQQTPGQGLQFLFEYFSETQRNKGNFPGRFSGRQFSNSRSEMNVSTLELGDSALYLCASMPGHPNTEAFFGQGTRLTVV.

V is TRBV28 and J is TRBJ2-7, with 9 bases that match TRBD2. The germline CDR1 and CDR2 sequences are MDHEN and SYDVKM. The CDR3 is made up of 13 amino acids. After removal of 6 bases from V and 5 bases from J, the junction contained 5 bases not matched to a gene. The CDR3 region has the DNA TGTGCCAGCAGCCCCGCGGGAGGGAACGAGCAGTACTTC. It specifies CASSPAGGNEQYF.

This clone has a handful of counts. The chain uses TRBV3-1 (or the pseudogene TRBV3-2) and TRBJ2-4; 8 bases are a match to TRBD1. The V gene end was trimmed by 3 bases and the J gene end by 1 base; junction bases not matched to a gene: 17. This CDR3 has 20 amino acids. Looked up from germline, CDR1 is LGHDT and CDR2 is YNNKEL (reference sequence). As DNA, the CDR3 is TGTGCCAGCAGCCAGCTACCGGGACAGGCACCTCTGGGGGCCAAAAACATTCAGTACTTC. It specifies CASSQLPGQAPLGAKNIQYF.

This clone occurred a few times. V is TRBV18 and J is TRBJ2-2; 8 bases agree with TRBD1. The CDR3 is 17 amino acids. Per germline, CDR1 KGHSH and CDR2 LQKENI. Trimming removed 2 bases from V and 9 bases from J; junction bases left unmatched: 14. The CDR3 sequence is CASSPISGTGTRRELFF. The CDR3, as DNA: TGTGCCAGCTCACCAATTTCCGGGACAGGAACACGTCGGGAGCTGTTTTTT.

V gene TRBV15 combines with J gene TRBJ2-2; 11 bases are shared with TRBD1. The CDR3 has 16 amino acids. From germline, CDR1 is LNHNV and CDR2 YYDKDF (reference sequence). The V segment lost 6 bases and the J segment 10 bases; nucleotides outside the gene matches: 13. The CDR3 region is CATSPPPGQGVVELFF. The CDR3 DNA follows: TGTGCCACCAGTCCCCCTCCGGGACAGGGGGTTGTGGAGCTGTTTTTT.